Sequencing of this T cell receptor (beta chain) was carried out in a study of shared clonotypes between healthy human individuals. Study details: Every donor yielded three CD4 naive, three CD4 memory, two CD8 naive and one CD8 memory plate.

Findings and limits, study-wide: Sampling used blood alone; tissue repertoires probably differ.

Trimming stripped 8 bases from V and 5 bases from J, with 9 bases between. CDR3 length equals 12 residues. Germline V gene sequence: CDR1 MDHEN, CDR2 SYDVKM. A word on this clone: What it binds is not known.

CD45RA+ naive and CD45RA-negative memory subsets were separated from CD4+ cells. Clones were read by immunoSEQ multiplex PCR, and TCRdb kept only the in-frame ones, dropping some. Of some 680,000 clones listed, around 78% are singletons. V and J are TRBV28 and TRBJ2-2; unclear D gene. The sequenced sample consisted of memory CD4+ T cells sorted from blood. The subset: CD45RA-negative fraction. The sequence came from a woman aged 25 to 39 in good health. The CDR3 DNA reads TGTGCCAGCGCTAGATGGACCGGGGAGCTGTTTTTT. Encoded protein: CASARWTGELFF.